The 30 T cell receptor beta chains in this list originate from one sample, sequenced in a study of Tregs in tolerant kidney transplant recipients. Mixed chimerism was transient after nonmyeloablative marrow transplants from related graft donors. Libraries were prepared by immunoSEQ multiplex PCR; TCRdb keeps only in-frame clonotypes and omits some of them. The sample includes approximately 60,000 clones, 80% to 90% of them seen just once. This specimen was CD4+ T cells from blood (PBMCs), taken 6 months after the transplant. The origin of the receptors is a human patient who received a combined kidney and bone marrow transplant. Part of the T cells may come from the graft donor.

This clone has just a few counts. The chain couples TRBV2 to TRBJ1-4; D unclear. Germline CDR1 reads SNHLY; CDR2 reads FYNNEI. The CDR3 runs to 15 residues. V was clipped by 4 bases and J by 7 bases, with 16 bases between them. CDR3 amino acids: CASSGFGSEGEKLFF. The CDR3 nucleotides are TGTGCCAGCAGTGGCTTTGGGTCCGAGGGTGAAAAACTGTTTTTT.

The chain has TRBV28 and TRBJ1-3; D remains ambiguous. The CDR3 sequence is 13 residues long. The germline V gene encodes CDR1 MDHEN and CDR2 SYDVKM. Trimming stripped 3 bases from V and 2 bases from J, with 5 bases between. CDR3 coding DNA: TGTGCCAGCAGTTTTAGCGCTGGAAACACCATATATTTT. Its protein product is CASSFSAGNTIYF.

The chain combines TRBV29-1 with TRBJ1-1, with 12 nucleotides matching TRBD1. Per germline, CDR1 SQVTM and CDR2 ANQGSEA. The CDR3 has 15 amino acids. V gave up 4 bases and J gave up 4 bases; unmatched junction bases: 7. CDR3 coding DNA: TGCAGCGTTGGGGGGACAGGGGGCTGGGGCACTGAAGCTTTCTTT. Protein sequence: CSVGGTGGWGTEAFF.

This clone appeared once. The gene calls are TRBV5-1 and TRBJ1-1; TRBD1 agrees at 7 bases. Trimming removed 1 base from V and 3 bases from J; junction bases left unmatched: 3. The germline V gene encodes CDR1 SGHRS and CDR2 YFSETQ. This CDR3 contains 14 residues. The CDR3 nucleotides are TGCGCCAGCAGCTTGACCACAGGGGACACTGAAGCTTTCTTT. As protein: CASSLTTGDTEAFF.

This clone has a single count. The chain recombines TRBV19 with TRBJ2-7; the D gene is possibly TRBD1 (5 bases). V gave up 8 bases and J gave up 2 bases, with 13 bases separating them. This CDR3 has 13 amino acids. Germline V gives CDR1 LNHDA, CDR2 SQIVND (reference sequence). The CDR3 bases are TGTGCCAGTGGGGCAGGGCCGGCCTACGAGCAGTACTTC. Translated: CASGAGPAYEQYF.

CDR3 bases: TGCGCCAGCAGCCTACAACTCGGTAGGGGGTCTACCTACGAGCAGTACTTC. This encodes CASSLQLGRGSTYEQYF. The V call is TRBV4-3, the J call TRBJ2-7; D might be TRBD1 (6 bases). This CDR3 contains 17 residues. V lost 4 bases and J 2 bases, leaving 21 bases between the germline ends. The germline V gene encodes CDR1 LGHNA and CDR2 YSLEER.

Here the CDR3 reads CASRRLAGTGELFF. The CDR3 nucleotides read TGTGCCAGCAGAAGACTAGCGGGAACCGGGGAGCTGTTTTTT. The chain joins TRBV27 to TRBJ2-2; 11 bases are shared with TRBD2. V shed 6 bases, J shed 5 bases, and the junction held 2 bases outside the gene matches. Germline V lookup: CDR1 MNHEY, CDR2 SMNVEV (reference sequence). The CDR3 totals 14 residues.

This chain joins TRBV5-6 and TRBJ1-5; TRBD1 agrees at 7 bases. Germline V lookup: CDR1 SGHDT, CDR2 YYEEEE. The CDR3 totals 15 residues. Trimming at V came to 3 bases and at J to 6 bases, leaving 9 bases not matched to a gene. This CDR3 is CASSSRQGGGQPQHF. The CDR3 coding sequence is TGTGCCAGCAGCTCGAGACAGGGCGGTGGTCAGCCCCAGCATTTT.

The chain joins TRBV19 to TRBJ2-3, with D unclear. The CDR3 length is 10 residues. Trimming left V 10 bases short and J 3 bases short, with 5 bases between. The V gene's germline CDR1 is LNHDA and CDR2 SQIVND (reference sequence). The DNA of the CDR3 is TGTGCCACCGGGACAGATACGCAGTATTTT. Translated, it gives CATGTDTQYF.

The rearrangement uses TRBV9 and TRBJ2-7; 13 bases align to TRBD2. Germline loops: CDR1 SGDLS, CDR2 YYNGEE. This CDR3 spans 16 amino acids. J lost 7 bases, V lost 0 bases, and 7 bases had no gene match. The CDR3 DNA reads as TGTGCCAGCAGCGTAGGACTAGCGGGAGGATTTGGGGAGCAGTACTTC. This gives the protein CASSVGLAGGFGEQYF.

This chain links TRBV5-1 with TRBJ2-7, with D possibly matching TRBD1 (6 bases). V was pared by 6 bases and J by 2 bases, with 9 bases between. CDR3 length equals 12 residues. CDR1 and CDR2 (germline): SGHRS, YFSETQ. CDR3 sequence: CASKSGAYEQYF. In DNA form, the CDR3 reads TGCGCCAGCAAGTCAGGGGCCTACGAGCAGTACTTC.

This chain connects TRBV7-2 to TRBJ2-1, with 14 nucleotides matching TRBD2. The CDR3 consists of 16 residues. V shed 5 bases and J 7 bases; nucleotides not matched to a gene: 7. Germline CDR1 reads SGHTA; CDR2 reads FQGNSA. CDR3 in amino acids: CASSRRLAGGLNEQFF. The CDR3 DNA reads TGTGCCAGCAGCCGCCGACTAGCGGGGGGGTTGAATGAGCAGTTCTTC.

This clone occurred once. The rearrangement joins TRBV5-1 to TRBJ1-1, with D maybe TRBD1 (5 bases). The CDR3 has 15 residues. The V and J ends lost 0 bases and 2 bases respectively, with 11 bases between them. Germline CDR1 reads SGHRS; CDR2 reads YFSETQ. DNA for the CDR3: TGCGCCAGCAGCTTGGGTGTCAGGGTAAACACTGAAGCTTTCTTT. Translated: CASSLGVRVNTEAFF.

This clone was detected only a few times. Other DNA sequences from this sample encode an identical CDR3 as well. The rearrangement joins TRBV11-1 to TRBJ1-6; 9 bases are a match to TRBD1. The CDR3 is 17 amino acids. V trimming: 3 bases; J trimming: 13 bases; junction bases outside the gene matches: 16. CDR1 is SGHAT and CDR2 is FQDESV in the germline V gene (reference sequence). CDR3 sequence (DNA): TGTGCCAGCAGCTTGCTCGGGACAGGGAATCTCTACTCCCCCCTCCACTTT. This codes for CASSLLGTGNLYSPLHF.

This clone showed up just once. DNA for the CDR3: TGCGCCAGCAGCGTGCGGGCTGGCACAGATACGCAGTATTTT. Encoded protein: CASSVRAGTDTQYF. This chain connects TRBV5-1 to TRBJ2-3, with a possible D match to TRBD2 (5 bases). There are 14 residues in the CDR3. Germline V lookup: CDR1 SGHRS, CDR2 YFSETQ. V was shortened by 4 bases and J by 1 base, with 10 bases between the two germline ends.

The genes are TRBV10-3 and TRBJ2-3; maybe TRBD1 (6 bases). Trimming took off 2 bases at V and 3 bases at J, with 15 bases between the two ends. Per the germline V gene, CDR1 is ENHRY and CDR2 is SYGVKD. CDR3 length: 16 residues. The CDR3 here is CAISEARQALTDTQYF. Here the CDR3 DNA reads TGTGCCATCAGTGAGGCCCGACAGGCCCTTACAGATACGCAGTATTTT.

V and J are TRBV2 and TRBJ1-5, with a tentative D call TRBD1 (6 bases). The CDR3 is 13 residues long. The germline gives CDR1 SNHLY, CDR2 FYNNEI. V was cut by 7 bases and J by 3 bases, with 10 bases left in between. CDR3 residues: CASMRDTNQPQHF. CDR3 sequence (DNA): TGTGCCAGCATGAGGGACACCAATCAGCCCCAGCATTTT.

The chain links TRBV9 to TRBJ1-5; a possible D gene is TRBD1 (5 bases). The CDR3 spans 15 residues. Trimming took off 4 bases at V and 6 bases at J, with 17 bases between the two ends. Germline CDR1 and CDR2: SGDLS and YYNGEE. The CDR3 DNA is TGTGCCAGCAGCCAAACCGGACATTACAGTCAGCCCCAGCATTTT. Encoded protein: CASSQTGHYSQPQHF.

CDR3 protein: CASSLQGFYNSPLHF. The CDR3 coding sequence is TGTGCCAGCTCGCTGCAGGGTTTCTATAATTCACCCCTCCACTTT. The rearrangement uses TRBV18 and TRBJ1-6, with TRBD1 as a possible D gene (5 bases). The length of the CDR3 is 15 residues. Trimming shortened V by 6 bases and J by 3 bases, and 12 bases separated the two germline ends. Germline assignment: CDR1 KGHSH and CDR2 LQKENI. The variable domain in full, completed from reference TRBV18 and TRBJ1-6, reads NAGVMQNPRHLVRRRGQEARLRCSPMKGHSHVYWYRQLPEEGLKFMVYLQKENIIDESGMPKERFSAEFPKEGPSILRIQQVVRGDSAAYFCASSLQGFYNSPLHFGNGTRLTVT.

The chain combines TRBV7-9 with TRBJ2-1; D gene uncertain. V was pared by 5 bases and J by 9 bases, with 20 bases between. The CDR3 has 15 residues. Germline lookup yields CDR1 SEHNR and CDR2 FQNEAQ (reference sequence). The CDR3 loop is CASSPRRSHLSEQFF. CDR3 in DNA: TGTGCCAGCAGCCCACGCCGGAGCCACTTGTCTGAGCAGTTCTTC.

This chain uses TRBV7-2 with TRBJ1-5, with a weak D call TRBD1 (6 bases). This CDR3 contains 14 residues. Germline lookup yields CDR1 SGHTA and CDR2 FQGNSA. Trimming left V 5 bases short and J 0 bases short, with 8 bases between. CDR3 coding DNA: TGTGCCAGCAGCACAGGGTATAGCAATCAGCCCCAGCATTTT. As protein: CASSTGYSNQPQHF.

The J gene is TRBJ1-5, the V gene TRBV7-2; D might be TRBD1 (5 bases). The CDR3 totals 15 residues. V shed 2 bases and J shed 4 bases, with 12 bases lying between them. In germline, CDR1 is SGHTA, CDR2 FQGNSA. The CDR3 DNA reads TGTGCCAGCAGCTTAATTGCAACAGGTAATCAGCCCCAGCATTTT. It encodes CASSLIATGNQPQHF. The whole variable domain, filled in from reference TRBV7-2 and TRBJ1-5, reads GAGVSQSPSNKVTEKGKDVELRCDPISGHTALYWYRQSLGQGLEFLIYFQGNSAPDKSGLPSDRFSAERTGGSVSTLTIQRTQQEDSAVYLCASSLIATGNQPQHFGDGTRLSIL.

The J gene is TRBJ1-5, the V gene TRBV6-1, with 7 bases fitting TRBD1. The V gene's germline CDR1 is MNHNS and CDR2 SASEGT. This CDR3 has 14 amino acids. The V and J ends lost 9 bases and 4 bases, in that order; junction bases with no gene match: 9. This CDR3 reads CASAGQLINQPQHF. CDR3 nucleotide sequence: TGTGCCAGTGCGGGACAGCTGATTAATCAGCCCCAGCATTTT.

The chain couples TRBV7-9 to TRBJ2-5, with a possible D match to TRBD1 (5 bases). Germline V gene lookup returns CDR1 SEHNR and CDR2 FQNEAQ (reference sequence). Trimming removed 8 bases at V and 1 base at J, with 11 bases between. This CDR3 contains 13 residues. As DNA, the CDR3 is TGTGCCAGCCGGTCAGGGTTCCAAGAGACCCAGTACTTC. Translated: CASRSGFQETQYF.

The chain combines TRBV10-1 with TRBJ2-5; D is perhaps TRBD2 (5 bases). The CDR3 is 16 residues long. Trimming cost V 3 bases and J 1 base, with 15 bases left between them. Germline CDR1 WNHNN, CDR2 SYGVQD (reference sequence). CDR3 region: CASSDRGDEAQETQYF. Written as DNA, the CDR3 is TGCGCCAGCAGTGACCGGGGAGACGAGGCCCAAGAGACCCAGTACTTC.

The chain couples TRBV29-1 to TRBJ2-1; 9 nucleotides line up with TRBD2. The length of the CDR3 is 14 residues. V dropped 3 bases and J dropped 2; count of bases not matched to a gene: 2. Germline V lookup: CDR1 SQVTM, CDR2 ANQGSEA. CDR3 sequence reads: CSVEASGTYNEQFF. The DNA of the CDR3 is TGCAGCGTTGAGGCTAGCGGGACCTACAATGAGCAGTTCTTC.

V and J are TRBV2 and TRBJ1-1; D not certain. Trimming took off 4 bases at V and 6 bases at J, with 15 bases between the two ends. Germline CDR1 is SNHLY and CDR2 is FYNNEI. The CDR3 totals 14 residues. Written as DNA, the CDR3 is TGTGCCAGCAGTGCGTCGTTAGTGGGCGCTGAAGCTTTCTTT. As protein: CASSASLVGAEAFF.

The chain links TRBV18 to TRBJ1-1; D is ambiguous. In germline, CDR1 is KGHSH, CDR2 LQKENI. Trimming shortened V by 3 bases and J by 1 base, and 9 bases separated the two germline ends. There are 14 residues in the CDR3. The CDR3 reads CASSPTVGNTEAFF. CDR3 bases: TGTGCCAGCTCACCCACAGTGGGGAACACTGAAGCTTTCTTT.

CDR3 region: CASSPGTSGVSGELFF. The CDR3 coding sequence is TGTGCCAGCAGCCCCGGGACTAGCGGGGTGAGCGGGGAGCTGTTTTTT. This chain connects TRBV7-2 to TRBJ2-2, with 13 bases matching TRBD2. With 5 bases clipped from V and 7 bases from J, the junction kept 7 bases outside the gene matches. Looked up from germline, CDR1 is SGHTA and CDR2 is FQGNSA. There are 16 residues in the CDR3. Full variable domain (rest looked up from reference TRBV7-2 and TRBJ2-2): GAGVSQSPSNKVTEKGKDVELRCDPISGHTALYWYRQSLGQGLEFLIYFQGNSAPDKSGLPSDRFSAERTGGSVSTLTIQRTQQEDSAVYLCASSPGTSGVSGELFFGEGSRLTVL.

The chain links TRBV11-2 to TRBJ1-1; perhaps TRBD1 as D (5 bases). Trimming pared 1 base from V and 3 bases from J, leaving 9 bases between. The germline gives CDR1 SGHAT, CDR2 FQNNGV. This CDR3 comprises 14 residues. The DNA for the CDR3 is TGTGCCAGCAGCTTAGCTACAGGTCACACTGAAGCTTTCTTT. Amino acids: CASSLATGHTEAFF.